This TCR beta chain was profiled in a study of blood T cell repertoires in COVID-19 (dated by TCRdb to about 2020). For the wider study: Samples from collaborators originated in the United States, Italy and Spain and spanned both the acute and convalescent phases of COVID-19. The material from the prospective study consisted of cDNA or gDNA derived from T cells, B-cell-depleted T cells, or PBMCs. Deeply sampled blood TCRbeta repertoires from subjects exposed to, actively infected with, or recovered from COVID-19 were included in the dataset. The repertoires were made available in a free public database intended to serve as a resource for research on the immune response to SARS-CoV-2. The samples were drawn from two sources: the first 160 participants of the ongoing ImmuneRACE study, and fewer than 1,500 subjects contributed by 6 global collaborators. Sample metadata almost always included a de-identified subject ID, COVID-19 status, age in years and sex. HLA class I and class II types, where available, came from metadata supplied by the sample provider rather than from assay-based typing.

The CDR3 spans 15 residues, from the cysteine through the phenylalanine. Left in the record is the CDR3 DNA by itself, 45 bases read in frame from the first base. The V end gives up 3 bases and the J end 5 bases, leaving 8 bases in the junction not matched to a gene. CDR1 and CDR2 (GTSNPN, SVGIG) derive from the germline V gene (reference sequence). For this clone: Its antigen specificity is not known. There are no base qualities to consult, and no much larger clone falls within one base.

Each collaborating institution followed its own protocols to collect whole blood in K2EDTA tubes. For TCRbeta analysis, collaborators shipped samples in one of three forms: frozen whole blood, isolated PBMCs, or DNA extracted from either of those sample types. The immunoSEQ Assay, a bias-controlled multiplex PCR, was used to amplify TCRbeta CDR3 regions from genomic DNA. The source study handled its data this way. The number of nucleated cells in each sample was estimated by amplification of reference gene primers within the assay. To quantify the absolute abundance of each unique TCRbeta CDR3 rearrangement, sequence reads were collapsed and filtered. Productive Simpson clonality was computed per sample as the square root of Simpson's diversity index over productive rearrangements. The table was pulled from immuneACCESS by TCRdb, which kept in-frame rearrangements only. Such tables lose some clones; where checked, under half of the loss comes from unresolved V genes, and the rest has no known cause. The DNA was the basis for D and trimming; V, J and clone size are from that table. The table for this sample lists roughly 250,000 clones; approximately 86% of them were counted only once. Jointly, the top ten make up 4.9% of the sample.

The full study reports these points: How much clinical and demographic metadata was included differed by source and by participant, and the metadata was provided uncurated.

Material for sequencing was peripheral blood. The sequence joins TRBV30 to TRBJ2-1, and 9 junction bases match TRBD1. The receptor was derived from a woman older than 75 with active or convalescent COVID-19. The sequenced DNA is TGTGCCTGGAGCCTACGAACAGGGGGCAACAATGAGCAGTTCTTC. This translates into CAWSLRTGGNNEQFF.